Below are 20 T cell receptor beta chains sequenced from a single sample in a study of response to subunit inactivated influenza vaccine. TCRdb independently ran MiXCR on the RT-PCR reads; one entry per CDR3 protein. Of about 800,000 distinct CDR3 sequences listed, roughly 20% are singletons. Here the sequenced sample was PBMCs from blood, taken approximately 5 days after vaccination. These receptors were taken from a man between 50 and 59 years old who received an inactivated influenza vaccine.

This clonotype was seen repeatedly, ten times or more. This chain uses TRBV20-1 with TRBJ2-7; 8 positions agree with TRBD2. J lost 5 bases, V lost 6 bases, and 6 bases had no gene match. Germline V gene data show CDR1 as DFQATT and CDR2 as SNEGSKA (reference sequence). This CDR3 comprises 12 residues. The CDR3 nucleotides are TGCAGTGCCAGCGGGAGATACCACGAGCAGTACTTC. Protein sequence: CSASGRYHEQYF.

This clonotype was detected a few times. The chain recombines TRBV29-1 with TRBJ2-5, with a tentative D call TRBD2 (6 bases). CDR1 and CDR2 (germline): SQVTM, ANQGSEA. V lost 4 bases, J lost 8 bases, and 14 bases lay in between. The CDR3 sequence is 12 residues long. The CDR3 loop reads CSVAGEAVTQYF. CDR3 DNA: TGCAGCGTTGCGGGGGAGGCAGTTACCCAGTACTTC.

This chain connects TRBV29-1 to TRBJ2-7; 8 nucleotides agree with TRBD2. There are 14 residues in the CDR3. Germline loops: CDR1 SQVTM, CDR2 ANQGSEA. V shed 6 bases, J shed 6 bases, and the junction held 13 bases outside the gene matches. The CDR3 sequence is CSVRSGAGVSEQYF. CDR3 sequence (DNA): TGCAGCGTCCGGTCGGGAGCGGGAGTCTCCGAGCAGTACTTC.

This clonotype was seen many times. J is TRBJ2-5 and V is TRBV5-1; TRBD2 aligns across 9 bases. V trimming: 1 base; J trimming: 5 bases; junction bases outside the gene matches: 6. Germline CDR1 reads SGHRS; CDR2 reads YFSETQ. This CDR3 comprises 15 residues. CDR3 DNA: TGCGCCAGCAGCTTGAATGGCGGGAGGGCTGAGACCCAGTACTTC. It is translated as CASSLNGGRAETQYF.

The chain carries TRBV10-3 and TRBJ2-7, with D perhaps matching TRBD1 (7 bases). Germline V gives CDR1 ENHRY, CDR2 SYGVKD. V dropped 0 bases and J dropped 5 bases, with 14 bases sitting between them. The CDR3 has 15 amino acids. CDR3 DNA: TGTGCCATCAGTGAGTCCCCAGGGGGGCAGGACGAGCAGTACTTC. Translating it yields CAISESPGGQDEQYF.

CDR3 nucleotide sequence: TGTGCCAGCAGCCAAGATTCTAAGCTGTTTTTT. Its protein is CASSQDSKLFF. This chain uses TRBV14 with TRBJ2-2; D unresolved. V lost 0 bases and J 12 bases, leaving 5 bases between the germline ends. The CDR3 is 11 residues long. Germline V CDR1 and CDR2: SGHDN, FVKESK. Variable domain in full (rest from reference TRBV14 and TRBJ2-2): EAGVTQFPSHSVIEKGQTVTLRCDPISGHDNLYWYRRVMGKEIKFLLHFVKESKQDESGMPNNRFLAERTGGTYSTLKVQPAELEDSGVYFCASSQDSKLFFGEGSRLTVL.

This clonotype has more than one count but fewer than ten. This rearrangement joins TRBV10-3 to TRBJ2-1, with 7 bases fitting TRBD1. This CDR3 is 14 amino acids long. Germline loops: CDR1 ENHRY, CDR2 SYGVKD. Trimming cost V 4 bases and J 6 bases; bases outside gene matches: 6. DNA for the CDR3: TGTGCCATCAGTGGAACTGCAGGGGGCAATGAGCAGTTCTTC. It is translated as CAISGTAGGNEQFF.

This clonotype was observed a handful of times. The V and J genes are TRBV12-3 or TRBV12-4 and TRBJ1-5, with TRBD1 as a possible D gene (6 bases). With 6 bases removed from V and 6 bases from J, the gap between germline ends came to 21 bases. The CDR3 runs to 16 residues. The CDR3 region has the DNA TGTGCCAGCAGCCCGTCCCCCACAGGGCTGGGTCAGCCCCAGCATTTT. As protein: CASSPSPTGLGQPQHF.

The gene calls are TRBV29-1 and TRBJ1-2; TRBD1 might be the D (5 bases). Trimming took 6 bases from V and 4 from J, leaving 15 bases between them. Germline CDR1 reads SQVTM; CDR2 reads ANQGSEA. The CDR3 is 13 amino acids. The CDR3, as DNA: TGCAGCGTCTTGGAGGATGGGGGCTATGGCTACACCTTC. Protein product: CSVLEDGGYGYTF.

The rearrangement links TRBV11-2 to TRBJ2-3, with 8 bases aligning to TRBD1. The CDR3 runs 15 residues. Germline CDR1 is SGHAT and CDR2 is FQNNGV. Trimming removed 3 bases from V and 4 bases from J; junction bases left unmatched: 6. CDR3 protein: CASSFQQGVADTQYF. The CDR3 DNA is TGTGCCAGCAGCTTCCAACAGGGGGTGGCAGATACGCAGTATTTT.

V is TRBV2 and J is TRBJ2-1, with 9 bases that match TRBD2. Per the germline V gene, CDR1 is SNHLY and CDR2 is FYNNEI. This CDR3 has 15 residues. Trimming removed 8 bases from V and 3 bases from J; junction bases left unmatched: 8. CDR3 sequence: CASLGGGANYNEQFF. The DNA for the CDR3 is TGTGCCAGCTTGGGCGGGGGGGCGAACTACAATGAGCAGTTCTTC.

The V and J genes are TRBV20-1 and TRBJ2-3; D is tentatively TRBD1 or TRBD2 (5 bases each). Germline V lookup: CDR1 DFQATT, CDR2 SNEGSKA (reference sequence). Trimming removed 0 bases at V and 2 bases at J, with 9 bases between. This CDR3 has 14 amino acids. CDR3: CSAREGTSTDTQYF. The CDR3 DNA sequence: TGCAGTGCTAGAGAGGGGACGTCCACAGATACGCAGTATTTT.

V usage is TRBV11-2 and J usage is TRBJ2-7; 7 positions match TRBD1. The length of the CDR3 is 16 residues. After removal of 2 bases from V and 4 bases from J, the junction contained 11 bases not matched to a gene. Germline V lookup: CDR1 SGHAT, CDR2 FQNNGV. In DNA, the CDR3 is TGTGCCAGCAGCTTACTGGGGACGACAGGGATGTACGAGCAGTACTTC. It specifies CASSLLGTTGMYEQYF.

This clonotype was observed many times. The chain has TRBV12-3 or TRBV12-4 and TRBJ2-5; 9 bases fit TRBD1. With 5 bases clipped from V and 4 bases from J, the junction kept 5 bases outside the gene matches. The CDR3 loop spans 14 amino acids. The CDR3 region has the DNA TGTGCCAGCAGTGGATGGGACAGGGTAGAGACCCAGTACTTC. It translates to CASSGWDRVETQYF.

This rearrangement joins TRBV4-3 to TRBJ2-1; D perhaps matches TRBD1 (6 bases). Germline CDR1 reads LGHNA; CDR2 reads YSLEER. Between the trimmed V and J ends, which lost 6 bases and 6 bases, there was a span of 24 bases. The CDR3 has 17 amino acids. CDR3 sequence: CASRHTATEQGSNEQFF. In DNA, the CDR3 is TGCGCCAGCAGGCATACGGCCACGGAACAGGGCAGCAATGAGCAGTTCTTC.

The chain joins TRBV11-2 to TRBJ2-7, with 8 nucleotides matching TRBD1. The CDR3 is made up of 15 amino acids. Germline values: CDR1 SGHAT, CDR2 FQNNGV. V lost 6 bases and J lost 6; bases outside the gene matches: 13. In DNA, the CDR3 is TGTGCCAGCAGATCACCGCGGACAGGGCAGGGCGAGCAGTACTTC. This encodes CASRSPRTGQGEQYF. The full variable domain, with the rest looked up from reference TRBV11-2 and TRBJ2-7, is EAGVAQSPRYKIIEKRQSVAFWCNPISGHATLYWYQQILGQGPKLLIQFQNNGVVDDSQLPKDRFSAERLKGVDSTLKIQPAKLEDSAVYLCASRSPRTGQGEQYFGPGTRLTVT.

The gene calls are TRBV4-3 and TRBJ2-3, with D possibly being TRBD2 (6 bases). With 2 bases removed from V and 4 bases from J, the gap between germline ends came to 13 bases. Germline lookup yields CDR1 LGHNA and CDR2 YSLEER. This CDR3 spans 15 amino acids. The chain's CDR3 is CASSQQARGSDTQYF. The CDR3 DNA follows: TGCGCCAGCAGCCAACAGGCCCGGGGGTCAGATACGCAGTATTTT.

The chain couples TRBV2 to TRBJ2-1; 11 positions match TRBD2. Per germline, CDR1 SNHLY and CDR2 FYNNEI. This CDR3 is 16 amino acids long. With 5 bases clipped from V and 2 bases from J, the junction kept 5 bases outside the gene matches. The CDR3 DNA reads as TGTGCCAGCAGTAATGTAGCGGGGGGGCCCTACAATGAGCAGTTCTTC. It is translated as CASSNVAGGPYNEQFF.

The rearrangement joins TRBV6-1 to TRBJ2-3; either TRBD1 or TRBD2 may supply D (6 bases each). CDR1 is MNHNS and CDR2 is SASEGT in the germline V gene. Trimming shortened V by 8 bases and J by 2 bases, and 17 bases separated the two germline ends. This CDR3 is built from 15 residues. The CDR3 DNA follows: TGTGCCAGCCGGGGGCTCGCCACTTCCACAGATACGCAGTATTTT. Amino acids: CASRGLATSTDTQYF.

The V call is TRBV7-8, the J call TRBJ1-4; TRBD1 matches at 8 bases. The CDR3 has 19 amino acids. V dropped 5 bases and J dropped 0; count of bases not matched to a gene: 14. Germline CDR1 and CDR2: SGHVS and FQNEAQ. In DNA form, the CDR3 reads TGTGCCAGCAGCCTTATACGCCGGGACAGGCGACCAACTAATGAAAAACTGTTTTTT. The encoded protein is CASSLIRRDRRPTNEKLFF. The whole variable domain, filled in from reference TRBV7-8 and TRBJ1-4, reads GAGVSQSPRYKVAKRGQDVALRCDPISGHVSLFWYQQALGQGPEFLTYFQNEAQLDKSGLPSDRFFAERPEGSVSTLKIQRTQQEDSAVYLCASSLIRRDRRPTNEKLFFGSGTQLSVL.